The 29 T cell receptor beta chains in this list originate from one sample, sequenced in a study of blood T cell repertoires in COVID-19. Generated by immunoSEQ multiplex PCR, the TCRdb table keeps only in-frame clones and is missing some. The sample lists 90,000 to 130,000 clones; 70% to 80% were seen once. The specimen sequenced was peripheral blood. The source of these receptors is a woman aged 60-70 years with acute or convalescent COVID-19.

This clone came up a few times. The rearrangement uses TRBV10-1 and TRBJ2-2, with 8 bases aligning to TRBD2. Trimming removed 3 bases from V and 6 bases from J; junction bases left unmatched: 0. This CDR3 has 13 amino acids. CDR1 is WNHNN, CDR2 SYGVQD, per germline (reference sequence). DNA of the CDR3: TGCGCCAGCAGTGACGGGGGGGCCGGGGAGCTGTTTTTT. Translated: CASSDGGAGELFF.

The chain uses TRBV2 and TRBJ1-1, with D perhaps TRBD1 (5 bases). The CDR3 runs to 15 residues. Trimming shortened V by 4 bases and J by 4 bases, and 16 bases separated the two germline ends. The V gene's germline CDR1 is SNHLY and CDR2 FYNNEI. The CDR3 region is CASSGSGGVGTEAFF. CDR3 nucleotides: TGTGCCAGCAGTGGTTCGGGGGGAGTGGGCACTGAAGCTTTCTTT.

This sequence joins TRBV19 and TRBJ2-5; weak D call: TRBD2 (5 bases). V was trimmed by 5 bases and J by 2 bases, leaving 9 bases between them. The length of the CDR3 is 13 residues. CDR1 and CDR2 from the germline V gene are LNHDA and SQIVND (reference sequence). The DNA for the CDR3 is TGTGCCAGTAGTTTGCGGGTACAAGAGACCCAGTACTTC. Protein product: CASSLRVQETQYF.

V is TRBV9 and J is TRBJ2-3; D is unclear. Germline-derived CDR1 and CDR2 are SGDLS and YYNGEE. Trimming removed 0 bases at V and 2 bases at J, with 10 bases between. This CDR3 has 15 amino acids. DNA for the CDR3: TGTGCCAGCAGCGTAGGTCCAGGCAACACAGATACGCAGTATTTT. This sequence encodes CASSVGPGNTDTQYF. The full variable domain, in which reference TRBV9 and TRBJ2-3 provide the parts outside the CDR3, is DSGVTQTPKHLITATGQRVTLRCSPRSGDLSVYWYQQSLDQGLQFLIQYYNGEERAKGNILERFSAQQFPDLHSELNLSSLELGDSALYFCASSVGPGNTDTQYFGPGTRLTVL.

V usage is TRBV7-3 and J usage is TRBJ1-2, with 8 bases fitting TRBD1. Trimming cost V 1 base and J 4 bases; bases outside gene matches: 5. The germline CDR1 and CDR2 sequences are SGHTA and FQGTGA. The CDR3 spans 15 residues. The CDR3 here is CASSLMRQGSYGYTF. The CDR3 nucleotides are TGTGCCAGCAGCTTAATGAGACAGGGGTCCTATGGCTACACCTTC.

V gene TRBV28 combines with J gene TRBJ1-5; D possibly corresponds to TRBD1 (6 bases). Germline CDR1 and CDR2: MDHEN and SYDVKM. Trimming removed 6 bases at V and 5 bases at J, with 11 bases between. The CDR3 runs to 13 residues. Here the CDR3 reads CASRQGPHQPQHF. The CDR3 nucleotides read TGTGCCAGCAGACAGGGACCCCATCAGCCCCAGCATTTT.

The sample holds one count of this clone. Written as DNA, the CDR3 is TGCGCCAGCAGCGTGGGGACAGACACAGATACGCAGTATTTT. Translation: CASSVGTDTDTQYF. The chain employs TRBV10-1 and TRBJ2-3, with 7 positions matching TRBD1. This CDR3 has 14 residues. Germline lookup yields CDR1 WNHNN and CDR2 SYGVQD (reference sequence). After removal of 6 bases from V and 2 bases from J, the junction contained 5 bases not matched to a gene.

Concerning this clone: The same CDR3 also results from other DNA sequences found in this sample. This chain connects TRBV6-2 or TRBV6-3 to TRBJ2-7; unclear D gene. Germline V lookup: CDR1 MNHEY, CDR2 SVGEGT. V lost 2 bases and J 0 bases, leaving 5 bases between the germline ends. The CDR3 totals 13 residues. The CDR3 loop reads CASSYPGSYEQYF. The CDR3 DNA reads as TGTGCCAGCAGTTACCCGGGCTCCTACGAGCAGTACTTC.

The CDR3 DNA is TGTGCCTGGAGTGTACGCCGGACAGGATCTGGGGATTCACCCCTCCACTTT. As protein: CAWSVRRTGSGDSPLHF. The chain couples TRBV30 to TRBJ1-6, with 7 bases aligning to TRBD1. The CDR3 length is 17 residues. The ends lost 0 bases at V and 8 bases at J; junction bases unmatched: 13. Germline V CDR1 and CDR2: GTSNPN, SVGIG (reference sequence).

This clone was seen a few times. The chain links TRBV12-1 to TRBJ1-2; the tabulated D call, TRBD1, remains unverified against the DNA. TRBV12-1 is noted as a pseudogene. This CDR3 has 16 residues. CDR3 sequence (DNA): TGTGCCAGCAGCCCTACCTCCGGGAAACAGGGCTATGGCTACACCTTC. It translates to CASSPTSGKQGYGYTF.

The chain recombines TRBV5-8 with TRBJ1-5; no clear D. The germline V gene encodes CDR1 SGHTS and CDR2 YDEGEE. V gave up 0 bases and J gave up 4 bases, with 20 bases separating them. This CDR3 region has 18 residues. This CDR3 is CASSLDFGLEGQNQPQHF. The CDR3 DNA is TGTGCCAGCAGCTTGGATTTCGGGTTGGAAGGTCAGAATCAGCCCCAGCATTTT.

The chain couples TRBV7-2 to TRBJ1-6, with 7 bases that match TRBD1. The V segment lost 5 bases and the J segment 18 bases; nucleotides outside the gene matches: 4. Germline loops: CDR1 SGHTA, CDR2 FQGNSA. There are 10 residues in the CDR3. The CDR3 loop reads CASSNYRGHF. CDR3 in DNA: TGTGCCAGCAGCAACTACAGGGGCCACTTT.

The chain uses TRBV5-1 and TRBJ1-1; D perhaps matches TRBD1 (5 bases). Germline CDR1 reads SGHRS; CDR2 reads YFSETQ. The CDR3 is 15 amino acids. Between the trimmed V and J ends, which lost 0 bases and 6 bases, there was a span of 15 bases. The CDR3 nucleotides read TGCGCCAGCAGCTTGGCGGGCAGGGTCCAGTCTGAAGCTTTCTTT. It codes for CASSLAGRVQSEAFF.

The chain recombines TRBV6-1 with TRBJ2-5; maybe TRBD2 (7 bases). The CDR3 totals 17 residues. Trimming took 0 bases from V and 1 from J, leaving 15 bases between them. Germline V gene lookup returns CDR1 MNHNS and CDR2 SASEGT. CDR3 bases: TGTGCCAGCAGTGAAGCGCTGGGCGGGGGCCTCCAAGAGACCCAGTACTTC. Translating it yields CASSEALGGGLQETQYF.

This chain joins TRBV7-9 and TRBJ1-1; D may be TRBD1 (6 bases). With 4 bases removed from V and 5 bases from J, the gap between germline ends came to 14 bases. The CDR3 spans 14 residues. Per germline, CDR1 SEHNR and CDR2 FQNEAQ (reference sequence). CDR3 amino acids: CASSSWTVGTEAFF. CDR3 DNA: TGTGCCAGCAGCTCTTGGACAGTCGGGACTGAAGCTTTCTTT.

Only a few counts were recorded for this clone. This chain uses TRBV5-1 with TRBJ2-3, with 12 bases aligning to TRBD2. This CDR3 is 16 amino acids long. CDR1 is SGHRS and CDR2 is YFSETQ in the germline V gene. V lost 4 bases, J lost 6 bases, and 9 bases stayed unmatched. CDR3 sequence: CASSTRLAGESDTQYF. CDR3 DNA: TGCGCCAGCAGCACCAGACTAGCGGGGGAATCGGATACGCAGTATTTT.

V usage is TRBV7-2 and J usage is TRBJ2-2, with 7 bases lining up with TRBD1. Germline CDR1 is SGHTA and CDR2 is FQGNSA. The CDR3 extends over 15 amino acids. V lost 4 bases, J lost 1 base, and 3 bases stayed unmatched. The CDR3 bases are TGTGCCAGCAGCTCCCGGACAGGGAACACCGGGGAGCTGTTTTTT. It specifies CASSSRTGNTGELFF.

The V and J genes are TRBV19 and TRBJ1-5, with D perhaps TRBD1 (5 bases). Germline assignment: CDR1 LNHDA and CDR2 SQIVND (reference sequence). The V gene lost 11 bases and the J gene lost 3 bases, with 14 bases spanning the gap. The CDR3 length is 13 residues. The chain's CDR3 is CAAQGPYNQPQHF. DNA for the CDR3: TGTGCCGCCCAGGGTCCTTACAATCAGCCCCAGCATTTT. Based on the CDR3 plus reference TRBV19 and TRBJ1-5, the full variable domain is DGGITQSPKYLFRKEGQNVTLSCEQNLNHDAMYWYRQDPGQGLRLIYYSQIVNDFQKGDIAEGYSVSREKKESFPLTVTSAQKNPTAFYLCAAQGPYNQPQHFGDGTRLSIL.

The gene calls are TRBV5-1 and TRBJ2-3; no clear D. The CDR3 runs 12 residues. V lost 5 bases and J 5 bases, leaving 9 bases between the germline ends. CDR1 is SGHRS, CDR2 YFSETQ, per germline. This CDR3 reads CASRLGEDTQYF. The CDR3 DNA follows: TGCGCCAGCAGGCTGGGCGAAGATACGCAGTATTTT.

CDR3 nucleotide sequence: TGTGCCACCGGACAGGAGCAAGGGAATGAGCAGTTCTTC. Its translation: CATGQEQGNEQFF. The chain recombines TRBV10-3 with TRBJ2-1; 7 nucleotides agree with TRBD1. Per the germline V gene, CDR1 is ENHRY and CDR2 is SYGVKD. Losses at the gene ends were 10 bases for V and 7 bases for J; bases not matched to a gene: 10. The length of the CDR3 is 13 residues.

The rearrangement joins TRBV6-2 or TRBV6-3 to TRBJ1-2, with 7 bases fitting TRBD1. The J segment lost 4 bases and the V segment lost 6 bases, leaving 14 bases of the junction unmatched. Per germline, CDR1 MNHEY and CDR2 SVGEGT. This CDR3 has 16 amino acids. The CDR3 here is CASSRERQGVGYGYTF. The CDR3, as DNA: TGTGCCAGCAGCAGGGAAAGACAGGGAGTCGGCTATGGCTACACCTTC.

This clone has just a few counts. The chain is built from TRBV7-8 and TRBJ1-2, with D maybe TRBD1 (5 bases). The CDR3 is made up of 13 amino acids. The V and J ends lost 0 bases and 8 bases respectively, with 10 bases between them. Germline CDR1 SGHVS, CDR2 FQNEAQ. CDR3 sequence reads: CASSLAGQQGYTF. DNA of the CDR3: TGTGCCAGCAGCTTAGCGGGGCAGCAAGGCTACACCTTC.

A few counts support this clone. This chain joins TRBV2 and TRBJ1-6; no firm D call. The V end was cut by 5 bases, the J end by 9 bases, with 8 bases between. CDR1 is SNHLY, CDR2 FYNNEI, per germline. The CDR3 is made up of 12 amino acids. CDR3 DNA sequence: TGTGCCAGCAGTAAAACAGCTTCACCCCTCCACTTT. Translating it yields CASSKTASPLHF.

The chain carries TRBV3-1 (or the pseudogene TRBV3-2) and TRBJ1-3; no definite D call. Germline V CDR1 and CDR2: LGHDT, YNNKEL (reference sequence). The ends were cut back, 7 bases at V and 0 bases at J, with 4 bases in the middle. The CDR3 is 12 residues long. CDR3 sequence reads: CASTLSGNTIYF. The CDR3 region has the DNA TGTGCCAGCACCCTCTCTGGAAACACCATATATTTT.

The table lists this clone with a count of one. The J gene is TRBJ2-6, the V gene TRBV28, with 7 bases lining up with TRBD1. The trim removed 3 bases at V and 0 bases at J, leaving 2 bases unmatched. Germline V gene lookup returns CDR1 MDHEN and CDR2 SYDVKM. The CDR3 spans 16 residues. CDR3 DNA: TGTGCCAGCAGTTTCTGGACAGGCTCTGGGGCCAACGTCCTGACTTTC. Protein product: CASSFWTGSGANVLTF.

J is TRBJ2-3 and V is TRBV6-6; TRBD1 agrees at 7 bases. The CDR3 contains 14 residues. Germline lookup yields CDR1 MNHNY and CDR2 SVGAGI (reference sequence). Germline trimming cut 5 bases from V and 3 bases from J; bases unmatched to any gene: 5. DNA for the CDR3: TGTGCCAGCAGTGCATGGACAGGAACAGATACGCAGTATTTT. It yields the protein CASSAWTGTDTQYF.

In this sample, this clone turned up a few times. As DNA, the CDR3 is TGTGCCAGCAGTTTATCCGGGACTGGGACTGGAAACACCATATATTTT. Translating it yields CASSLSGTGTGNTIYF. The chain combines TRBV27 with TRBJ1-3; a weak D match, TRBD1 (5 bases). V gave up 0 bases and J gave up 2 bases, with 11 bases separating them. The CDR3 is 16 residues long. CDR1 is MNHEY, CDR2 SMNVEV, per germline (reference sequence).

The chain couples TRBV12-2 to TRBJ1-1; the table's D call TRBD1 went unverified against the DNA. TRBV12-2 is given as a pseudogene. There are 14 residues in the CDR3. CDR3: CASRFPAGNTEAFF. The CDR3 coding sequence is TGTGCAAGTCGCTTTCCCGCAGGGAATACTGAAGCTTTCTTT.

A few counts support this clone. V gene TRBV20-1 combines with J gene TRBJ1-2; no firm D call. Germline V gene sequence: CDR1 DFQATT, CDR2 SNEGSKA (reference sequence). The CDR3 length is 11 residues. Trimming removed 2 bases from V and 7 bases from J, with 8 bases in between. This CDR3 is CSARRMSGYTF. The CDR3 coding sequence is TGCAGTGCTAGACGTATGAGTGGCTACACCTTC.